The 20 T cell receptor beta chains reported below all come from one sample, sequenced in a study of naive CD8 T cells in extremely preterm neonates. TCRdb's table, derived via immunoSEQ multiplex PCR, lists solely in-frame clones and lacks some. The data show around 4,600 clones, 95% to 98% seen once. Sequences were obtained from naive CD8+ T cells from blood. The receptor set was obtained from a human donor in good health.

The chain carries TRBV29-1 and TRBJ2-3; maybe TRBD1 (7 bases). This CDR3 region has 17 residues. The V end lost 1 base, the J end lost 1 base, and 18 bases lay between the germline ends. Germline V gene data show CDR1 as SQVTM and CDR2 as ANQGSEA. The CDR3 reads CSVEGRGQRPGTDTQYF. In DNA, the CDR3 is TGCAGCGTTGAAGGGCGGGGACAGCGTCCGGGCACAGATACGCAGTATTTT.

As DNA, the CDR3 is TGTGCCAGTAGTGGACTAGCGGGATACAATGAGCAGTTCTTC. Translation gives CASSGLAGYNEQFF. The V and J genes are TRBV19 and TRBJ2-1, with 12 bases matching TRBD2. Germline V gives CDR1 LNHDA, CDR2 SQIVND (reference sequence). CDR3 length equals 14 residues. V trimming: 5 bases; J trimming: 4 bases; junction bases outside the gene matches: 0.

This chain links TRBV4-1 with TRBJ2-7; no definite D call. V lost 0 bases and J lost 6, with 21 bases in between. Per the germline V gene, CDR1 is MGHRA and CDR2 is YSYEKL. The CDR3 runs 17 residues. The CDR3 sequence is CASSQDFPGAGSPEQYF. The CDR3 DNA reads TGCGCCAGCAGCCAAGATTTCCCCGGAGCCGGGTCCCCCGAGCAGTACTTC.

This rearrangement joins TRBV6-1 to TRBJ2-1; 8 nucleotides match TRBD1. V lost 6 bases, J lost 5 bases, and 9 bases stayed unmatched. This CDR3 has 15 residues. In germline, CDR1 is MNHNS, CDR2 SASEGT. CDR3 nucleotide sequence: TGTGCCAGCAGGGTGACAGGGGTCAAGGACAATGAGCAGTTCTTC. It encodes CASRVTGVKDNEQFF.

The chain uses TRBV18 and TRBJ2-1; TRBD2 matches at 11 bases. From germline, CDR1 is KGHSH and CDR2 LQKENI. The CDR3 length is 18 residues. V trimming: 1 base; J trimming: 8 bases; junction bases outside the gene matches: 13. The CDR3 coding sequence is TGTGCCAGCTCACCACTCTTTCGGGCTAGCGGGAGGAGAGATGAGCAGTTCTTC. Translated, it gives CASSPLFRASGRRDEQFF.

This chain connects TRBV7-6 to TRBJ2-7; 11 bases are a match to TRBD2. V trimming: 5 bases; J trimming: 2 bases; junction bases outside the gene matches: 8. The CDR3 extends over 16 amino acids. Looked up from germline, CDR1 is SGHVS and CDR2 is FNYEAQ. Written as DNA, the CDR3 is TGTGCCAGCAGCCTTTTAGGGACTAGCGGCACCTACGAGCAGTACTTC. Residues: CASSLLGTSGTYEQYF.

The chain recombines TRBV6-4 with TRBJ2-1; D unclear. CDR1 and CDR2 (germline): MRHNA, SNTAGT. This CDR3 is 15 amino acids long. V lost 6 bases and J lost 0, with 12 bases in between. CDR3 amino acids: CASRRDSSSYNEQFF. In nucleotides, the CDR3 is TGTGCCAGCAGGAGAGACTCGAGCTCCTACAATGAGCAGTTCTTC.

The rearrangement joins TRBV9 to TRBJ2-3, with D tentatively TRBD1 (5 bases). The ends were cut back, 4 bases at V and 0 bases at J, with 12 bases in the middle. Germline values: CDR1 SGDLS, CDR2 YYNGEE. CDR3 length: 15 amino acids. DNA of the CDR3: TGTGCCAGCAGCCCACAGGCAACGAGCACAGATACGCAGTATTTT. Its translation is CASSPQATSTDTQYF.

This clone was recorded only once. The rearrangement joins TRBV7-2 to TRBJ2-1; D perhaps matches TRBD2 (5 bases). V was cut by 5 bases and J by 4 bases, with 12 bases left in between. Germline CDR1 and CDR2: SGHTA and FQGNSA. This CDR3 has 14 amino acids. In DNA, the CDR3 is TGTGCCAGCAGCCCGGACTTTCCGTACAATGAGCAGTTCTTC. As protein: CASSPDFPYNEQFF.

The gene calls are TRBV6-5 and TRBJ2-1; 8 nucleotides agree with TRBD1. The trim removed 0 bases at V and 2 bases at J, leaving 3 bases unmatched. CDR1 and CDR2 (germline): MNHEY, SVGAGI. The CDR3 runs 16 residues. The CDR3 loop is CASSYSTQGAYNEQFF. The DNA of the CDR3 is TGTGCCAGCAGTTACTCGACACAGGGGGCCTACAATGAGCAGTTCTTC.

The chain combines TRBV6-1 with TRBJ2-1; tentatively, D is TRBD1 (6 bases). The germline gives CDR1 MNHNS, CDR2 SASEGT. V lost 2 bases, J lost 7 bases, and 15 bases lay in between. This CDR3 spans 15 amino acids. Here the CDR3 reads CASSESRDTLNEQFF. CDR3 bases: TGTGCCAGCAGTGAATCCCGGGACACCCTTAATGAGCAGTTCTTC.

The chain employs TRBV6-1 and TRBJ2-3; weak D call: TRBD1 (5 bases). Germline assignment: CDR1 MNHNS and CDR2 SASEGT. V was shortened by 3 bases and J by 0 bases, with 10 bases between the two germline ends. CDR3 size: 15 residues. Written as DNA, the CDR3 is TGTGCCAGCAGTGAGTGGGCAGGGAGCACAGATACGCAGTATTTT. Its protein product is CASSEWAGSTDTQYF.

This chain connects TRBV28 to TRBJ2-3, with 8 positions matching TRBD2. The V and J ends lost 3 bases and 4 bases, in that order; junction bases with no gene match: 12. The CDR3 runs to 17 residues. Germline CDR1 and CDR2: MDHEN and SYDVKM. CDR3 in DNA: TGTGCCAGCAGTTTTCCCCGGACTAGCCCGAGGTCAGATACGCAGTATTTT. Encoded protein: CASSFPRTSPRSDTQYF.

CDR3 sequence reads: CASSEDRARTEAFF. The CDR3 coding sequence is TGTGCCAGCAGCGAGGACAGGGCCAGGACTGAAGCTTTCTTT. V gene TRBV13 combines with J gene TRBJ1-1; 8 bases align to TRBD1. The CDR3 extends over 14 amino acids. The junction had 7 bases not matched to a gene; V was cut back by 5 bases and J by 5 bases. Per germline, CDR1 PRHDT and CDR2 FYEKMQ (reference sequence).

V and J are TRBV7-9 and TRBJ2-1, with TRBD2 matching 7 bases. Trimming took 5 bases from V and 8 from J; bases not matched to a gene: 9. Germline CDR1 reads SEHNR; CDR2 reads FQNEAQ (reference sequence). The CDR3 is 14 residues long. The DNA for the CDR3 is TGTGCCAGCAGCCATAGGGGACTACCGGATGAGCAGTTCTTC. The encoded protein is CASSHRGLPDEQFF.

The chain combines TRBV7-8 with TRBJ2-3; 10 nucleotides match TRBD1. CDR3 length: 14 amino acids. The V and J ends lost 4 bases and 4 bases, in that order; junction bases with no gene match: 2. CDR1 and CDR2 from the germline V gene are SGHVS and FQNEAQ. The CDR3 spells CASSYDRGPDTQYF. CDR3 nucleotide sequence: TGTGCCAGCAGCTATGACAGGGGGCCAGATACGCAGTATTTT.

V is TRBV27 and J is TRBJ2-7, with TRBD2 as a possible D gene (6 bases). The CDR3 consists of 13 residues. V was clipped by 3 bases and J by 7 bases, with 13 bases between them. CDR1 MNHEY and CDR2 SMNVEV come from the germline V gene (reference sequence). CDR3 loop: CASSFGTPREQYF. CDR3 sequence (DNA): TGTGCCAGCAGTTTTGGGACTCCGAGGGAGCAGTACTTC.

The gene calls are TRBV9 and TRBJ1-3, with 9 nucleotides matching TRBD1. J lost 6 bases, V lost 0 bases, and 4 bases had no gene match. This CDR3 is 15 amino acids long. Germline-derived CDR1 and CDR2 are SGDLS and YYNGEE. CDR3 DNA: TGTGCCAGCAGCGTAGAGGGACAGGGCGAAAACACCATATATTTT. Translating it yields CASSVEGQGENTIYF. Based on the CDR3 plus reference TRBV9 and TRBJ1-3, the full variable domain is DSGVTQTPKHLITATGQRVTLRCSPRSGDLSVYWYQQSLDQGLQFLIQYYNGEERAKGNILERFSAQQFPDLHSELNLSSLELGDSALYFCASSVEGQGENTIYFGEGSWLTVV.

The chain links TRBV9 to TRBJ2-2; the D gene is possibly TRBD1 (6 bases). V lost 0 bases and J 1 base, leaving 10 bases between the germline ends. The CDR3 totals 16 residues. Germline CDR1 reads SGDLS; CDR2 reads YYNGEE. The DNA for the CDR3 is TGTGCCAGCAGCGTAGTACCACAGGGGAACACCGGGGAGCTGTTTTTT. Protein sequence: CASSVVPQGNTGELFF.

This rearrangement joins TRBV5-6 to TRBJ1-2, with 7 nucleotides matching TRBD1. CDR3 length equals 14 residues. Germline CDR1 reads SGHDT; CDR2 reads YYEEEE. V lost 4 bases to trimming and J lost 4 bases; unmatched junction nucleotides: 7. The CDR3 nucleotides read TGTGCCAGCAGCGTCCGGGACAGTCCCTATGGCTACACCTTC. The encoded protein is CASSVRDSPYGYTF. The full variable domain, its missing parts supplied by reference TRBV5-6 and TRBJ1-2, is DAGVTQSPTHLIKTRGQQVTLRCSPKSGHDTVSWYQQALGQGPQFIFQYYEEEERQRGNFPDRFSGHQFPNYSSELNVNALLLGDSALYLCASSVRDSPYGYTFGSGTRLTVV.